These 18 T cell receptor beta chains originate from one sample sequenced in a study of T cells in localized non-small cell lung cancer. TCRdb's copy holds only in-frame clones and misses some; the assay was immunoSEQ multiplex PCR. The table shows 1,500 to 2,500 clones, with about 23% occurring only once. Sequences were derived from lung tumor tissue, sampled before any cancer treatment. Receptor source: a female donor over 55 with stage II lung adenocarcinoma.

This clone has just a few counts. The chain is built from TRBV11-3 and TRBJ1-6; TRBD1 aligns across 10 bases. CDR3 size: 14 residues. J lost 10 bases, V lost 5 bases, and 5 bases had no gene match. Germline-derived CDR1 and CDR2 are SGHNT and YENEEA. The CDR3 DNA sequence: TGTGCCAGCAGCCGTGGGACAGGGGACTCACCCCTCCACTTT. Residues: CASSRGTGDSPLHF.

CDR3 nucleotide sequence: TGTGCCAGCAGCTCTGCCGGGACTTCGAACACCGGGGAGCTGTTTTTT. Translation: CASSSAGTSNTGELFF. The chain employs TRBV11-3 and TRBJ2-2, with D possibly being TRBD2 (6 bases). Between the trimmed V and J ends, which lost 4 bases and 0 bases, there was a span of 12 bases. Germline values: CDR1 SGHNT, CDR2 YENEEA. The CDR3 has 16 residues.

This clone was counted only a few times. The V and J genes are TRBV19 and TRBJ2-4; 9 bases agree with TRBD1. With V trimmed by 5 bases and J by 5 bases, 7 bases remained unmatched. The CDR3 loop spans 15 amino acids. The germline V gene has CDR1 LNHDA and CDR2 SQIVND (reference sequence). The CDR3 sequence: CASSPGTGPQNIQYF. CDR3 nucleotides: TGTGCCAGTAGTCCCGGGACAGGGCCCCAAAACATTCAGTACTTC.

By proportion, this clone is medium-sized. The chain combines TRBV6-8 with TRBJ2-3; D possibly matches TRBD1 or TRBD2 (6 bases each). Germline V gene data show CDR1 as MNHGY and CDR2 as SAAAGT. The CDR3 spans 17 residues. V lost 1 base to trimming and J lost 5 bases, with 19 bases between them. CDR3 amino acids: CASSYLGGLINLDTQYF. The CDR3 region has the DNA TGTGCCAGCAGTTACTTGGGGGGCCTAATTAACCTAGATACGCAGTATTTT.

This clone was seen only a few times. The chain joins TRBV11-3 to TRBJ2-4; the D is unclear. Germline V gene sequence: CDR1 SGHNT, CDR2 YENEEA. The V end lost 0 bases, the J end lost 2 bases, and 11 bases lay between the germline ends. The CDR3 has 16 amino acids. DNA for the CDR3: TGTGCCAGCAGCTTAGAAGCCCGTCTAACCAAAAACATTCAGTACTTC. Translating it yields CASSLEARLTKNIQYF.

In its sample, this clone ranks as medium-sized. The chain employs TRBV6-8 and TRBJ1-5; D perhaps matches TRBD1 (6 bases). Looked up from germline, CDR1 is MNHGY and CDR2 is SAAAGT. This CDR3 region has 14 residues. V dropped 5 bases and J dropped 7 bases, with 15 bases sitting between them. The CDR3 DNA sequence: TGTGCCAGCAGTCCTCGGGGGGGCAGGCAGCCCCAGCATTTT. It yields the protein CASSPRGGRQPQHF.

CDR3 coding DNA: TGTGCCTGGAGTGTTTTCGGCGAGCAGTACTTC. Its translation: CAWSVFGEQYF. V and J are TRBV30 and TRBJ2-7, with D uncertain. Germline CDR1 is GTSNPN and CDR2 is SVGIG (reference sequence). The CDR3 is made up of 11 amino acids. V lost 0 bases and J 6 bases, leaving 6 bases between the germline ends.

V is TRBV1 and J is TRBJ1-4; the D call in the table, TRBD1, was not verified against the DNA. TRBV1 is a listed pseudogene. The CDR3 covers 16 residues. In DNA, the CDR3 is TGCGCCAGCAGCCAAGAATTTAAGCAGGGTAATGAAAAACTGTTTTTT. Protein: CASSQEFKQGNEKLFF.

The V call is TRBV14, the J call TRBJ1-2, with D hard to call. Germline assignment: CDR1 SGHDN and CDR2 FVKESK. Trimming took off 1 base at V and 2 bases at J, with 11 bases between the two ends. CDR3 length equals 15 residues. The CDR3 protein is CASSQVPGWNYGYTF. CDR3 sequence (DNA): TGTGCCAGCAGCCAAGTGCCGGGTTGGAACTATGGCTACACCTTC.

In this sample, this clone is medium-sized (0.01 to 0.1%). The chain employs TRBV6-8 and TRBJ2-5; D may correspond to TRBD1 or TRBD2 (6 bases each). V dropped 2 bases and J dropped 5 bases, with 15 bases sitting between them. Per germline, CDR1 MNHGY and CDR2 SAAAGT. The CDR3 has 15 amino acids. CDR3 in amino acids: CASSYDAVGGETQYF. CDR3 bases: TGTGCCAGCAGTTACGATGCCGTAGGGGGGGAGACCCAGTACTTC.

In its sample, this clone was seen a few times. The chain employs TRBV6-8 and TRBJ1-1, with TRBD1 matching over 7 bases. The CDR3 runs to 14 residues. The germline V gene has CDR1 MNHGY and CDR2 SAAAGT. With 6 bases clipped from V and 1 base from J, the junction kept 5 bases outside the gene matches. The CDR3 DNA reads TGTGCCAGCAGACCGGGACAGAAGAACACTGAAGCTTTCTTT. Encoded protein: CASRPGQKNTEAFF.

This clone was detected only a few times. CDR3 bases: TGTGCCTGGGTCACAGGGGCAAACACTGAAGCTTTCTTT. It yields the protein CAWVTGANTEAFF. The chain recombines TRBV30 with TRBJ1-1, with 7 bases aligning to TRBD1. After removal of 5 bases from V and 2 bases from J, the junction contained 5 bases not matched to a gene. CDR1 is GTSNPN, CDR2 SVGIG, per germline (reference sequence). This CDR3 is built from 13 residues.

This clone appeared a few times. The chain couples TRBV19 to TRBJ1-3, with D hard to call. Germline V CDR1 and CDR2: LNHDA, SQIVND (reference sequence). Trimming took 1 base from V and 1 from J, leaving 11 bases between them. The CDR3 extends over 16 amino acids. In nucleotides, the CDR3 is TGTGCCAGTAGTATAGGAGTAGGCAGGTCTGGAAACACCATATATTTT. It yields the protein CASSIGVGRSGNTIYF.

V is TRBV5-1 and J is TRBJ2-1, with D possibly being TRBD2 (6 bases). Germline V CDR1 and CDR2: SGHRS, YFSETQ. The ends were cut back, 6 bases at V and 0 bases at J, with 13 bases in the middle. The CDR3 sequence is 15 residues long. This chain's CDR3 is CASKYSGPSYNEQFF. CDR3 sequence (DNA): TGCGCCAGCAAATATAGCGGCCCCTCCTACAATGAGCAGTTCTTC.

This clone has just a few counts. The rearrangement links TRBV19 to TRBJ2-1; D might be TRBD2 (5 bases). Trimming left V 5 bases short and J 0 bases short, with 8 bases between. The CDR3 extends over 14 amino acids. Per the germline V gene, CDR1 is LNHDA and CDR2 is SQIVND (reference sequence). Here the CDR3 reads CASSVGSSYNEQFF. DNA of the CDR3: TGTGCCAGTAGTGTGGGGAGCTCCTACAATGAGCAGTTCTTC.

The V gene is TRBV28, the J gene TRBJ2-3; a weak D match, TRBD2 (6 bases). Germline loops: CDR1 MDHEN, CDR2 SYDVKM. The CDR3 has 14 residues. V was cut by 3 bases and J by 1 base, with 8 bases left in between. The CDR3 nucleotides read TGTGCCAGCAGTTTTGTAGCGGGCACAGATACGCAGTATTTT. It encodes CASSFVAGTDTQYF.

The chain employs TRBV19 and TRBJ2-4; TRBD2 matches 7 bases. After removal of 3 bases from V and 0 bases from J, the junction contained 2 bases not matched to a gene. The CDR3 loop spans 15 amino acids. Germline V gene sequence: CDR1 LNHDA, CDR2 SQIVND (reference sequence). This CDR3 reads CASSMGGEAKNIQYF. CDR3 in DNA: TGTGCCAGTAGTATGGGAGGGGAAGCCAAAAACATTCAGTACTTC.

This clone was seen only a few times. V usage is TRBV5-1 and J usage is TRBJ1-1; 12 nucleotides align to TRBD1. The CDR3 totals 16 residues. Germline CDR1 reads SGHRS; CDR2 reads YFSETQ. Trimming at V came to 2 bases and at J to 2 bases, leaving 4 bases not matched to a gene. The CDR3 DNA sequence: TGCGCCAGCAGCTTCGGGACAGGGGGCAAAAACACTGAAGCTTTCTTT. It codes for CASSFGTGGKNTEAFF.